These 25 T cell receptor beta chains share one sample of origin, sequenced in a study of OX40 agonist ivuxolimab in advanced cancers. Libraries were prepared by immunoSEQ multiplex PCR; TCRdb keeps only in-frame clonotypes and omits some of them. The table includes 64,000 or so clones, about 80% detected once. The sample in question was CD4+ or CD8+ T cells sorted from blood, obtained in a trial of the OX40 agonist ivuxolimab. Every receptor here comes from an adult with an advanced solid tumor such as melanoma, head and neck, liver or kidney cancer.

The gene calls are TRBV5-1 and TRBJ1-3, with a weak D call TRBD1 (5 bases). V lost 3 bases, J lost 2 bases, and 15 bases lay in between. The CDR3 runs 16 residues. CDR1 is SGHRS, CDR2 YFSETQ, per germline. CDR3 DNA: TGCGCCAGCAGCTGGACCGGGACGGAGACTGGAAACACCATATATTTT. This codes for CASSWTGTETGNTIYF.

The chain combines TRBV5-1 with TRBJ2-3; D is unresolved. Germline values: CDR1 SGHRS, CDR2 YFSETQ. Trimming removed 5 bases from V and 4 bases from J, with 11 bases in between. The CDR3 totals 13 residues. The CDR3 here is CASSYDLADTQYF. CDR3 nucleotides: TGCGCCAGCAGTTATGATCTCGCAGATACGCAGTATTTT.

The chain has TRBV7-2 and TRBJ1-2; 7 nucleotides line up with TRBD1. CDR1 is SGHTA and CDR2 is FQGNSA in the germline V gene. CDR3 size: 14 residues. V lost 5 bases, J lost 7 bases, and 10 bases stayed unmatched. CDR3 in amino acids: CASSPGGGLFGYTF. The CDR3 nucleotides are TGTGCCAGCAGCCCAGGGGGAGGTTTATTTGGCTACACCTTC. The full variable domain, completed using reference TRBV7-2 and TRBJ1-2, is GAGVSQSPSNKVTEKGKDVELRCDPISGHTALYWYRQSLGQGLEFLIYFQGNSAPDKSGLPSDRFSAERTGGSVSTLTIQRTQQEDSAVYLCASSPGGGLFGYTFGSGTRLTVV.

This chain connects TRBV6-1 to TRBJ2-5; perhaps TRBD1 as D (5 bases). The V and J ends lost 1 base and 2 bases respectively, with 17 bases between them. CDR1 and CDR2 from the germline V gene are MNHNS and SASEGT. This CDR3 spans 17 amino acids. CDR3: CASSEEVQALGQETQYF. CDR3 DNA sequence: TGTGCCAGCAGTGAAGAAGTACAGGCATTAGGTCAAGAGACCCAGTACTTC.

The chain recombines TRBV7-2 with TRBJ1-2; no firm D call. Trimming pared 5 bases from V and 4 bases from J, leaving 8 bases between. Germline assignment: CDR1 SGHTA and CDR2 FQGNSA. The CDR3 runs 12 residues. The CDR3 is CASSQPGYGYTF. DNA for the CDR3: TGTGCCAGCAGCCAGCCGGGCTATGGCTACACCTTC.

The sample holds a few counts of this clone. The chain joins TRBV4-2 to TRBJ2-1; 9 bases match TRBD1. The CDR3 runs to 14 residues. V was clipped by 6 bases and J by 5 bases; unmatched bases: 5. Germline-derived CDR1 and CDR2 are LGHNA and YNFKEQ. CDR3 sequence reads: CASRQQGANNEQFF. CDR3 nucleotides: TGTGCCAGCAGGCAACAGGGGGCGAACAATGAGCAGTTCTTC.

The chain couples TRBV6-4 to TRBJ1-2; 8 nucleotides match TRBD1. This CDR3 contains 15 residues. V was clipped by 4 bases and J by 1 base; unmatched bases: 5. CDR1 is MRHNA and CDR2 is SNTAGT in the germline V gene. CDR3 region: CASSVEQGGNYGYTF. The CDR3 DNA follows: TGTGCCAGCAGTGTCGAACAGGGGGGTAACTATGGCTACACCTTC.

This chain connects TRBV5-5 to TRBJ1-4; perhaps TRBD1 as D (5 bases). The V gene's germline CDR1 is SGHKS and CDR2 YYEKEE (reference sequence). The CDR3 length is 14 residues. Trimming removed 2 bases from V and 7 bases from J, with 12 bases in between. The CDR3 protein is CASSLGTWGEKLFF. CDR3 in DNA: TGTGCCAGCAGCTTAGGGACTTGGGGTGAAAAACTGTTTTTT.

The rearrangement links TRBV2 to TRBJ2-6; no reliable D call. The CDR3 spans 14 residues. CDR1 and CDR2 (germline): SNHLY, FYNNEI. Trimming removed 4 bases from V and 5 bases from J, with 9 bases in between. The CDR3 DNA reads TGTGCCAGCAGTGTCCCGTCTCGGGCCAACGTCCTGACTTTC. This gives the protein CASSVPSRANVLTF.

This clone was detected a few times. V is TRBV19 and J is TRBJ1-5; 7 bases are shared with TRBD1. J was trimmed by 5 bases and V by 2 bases; bases with no gene match: 9. CDR3 size: 16 residues. From germline, CDR1 is LNHDA and CDR2 SQIVND (reference sequence). The CDR3 protein is CASSISGTGTDQPQHF. DNA for the CDR3: TGTGCCAGTAGTATATCAGGGACCGGGACAGATCAGCCCCAGCATTTT.

CDR3 amino acids: CASSLGGRASGNTIYF. CDR3 nucleotides: TGTGCCAGCAGCTTGGGGGGGAGGGCTTCTGGAAACACCATATATTTT. This chain links TRBV5-4 with TRBJ1-3; D perhaps matches TRBD1 (5 bases). CDR3 length: 16 amino acids. With 0 bases removed from V and 1 base from J, the gap between germline ends came to 11 bases. Germline values: CDR1 SGHNT, CDR2 YYREEE (reference sequence).

This clone has only one observation. V usage is TRBV29-1 and J usage is TRBJ2-5; D unresolved. The CDR3 is 12 amino acids. Looked up from germline, CDR1 is SQVTM and CDR2 is ANQGSEA. Trimming pared 6 bases from V and 2 bases from J, leaving 10 bases between. Here the CDR3 DNA reads TGCAGCGTACGTCCCAAACAAGAGACCCAGTACTTC. It translates to CSVRPKQETQYF.

The chain uses TRBV29-1 and TRBJ1-4, with no clear D. Trimming cost V 4 bases and J 7 bases, with 28 bases left between them. Germline V gives CDR1 SQVTM, CDR2 ANQGSEA. The CDR3 is 18 residues long. As DNA, the CDR3 is TGCAGCGTTGGGTATCCTTTTAAACCAGGACCCGAGGGTGAAAAACTGTTTTTT. Residues: CSVGYPFKPGPEGEKLFF. The full variable domain, its missing parts supplied by reference TRBV29-1 and TRBJ1-4, is SAVISQKPSRDICQRGTSLTIQCQVDSQVTMMFWYRQQPGQSLTLIATANQGSEATYESGFVIDKFPISRPNLTFSTLTVSNMSPEDSSIYLCSVGYPFKPGPEGEKLFFGSGTQLSVL.

The chain links TRBV5-5 to TRBJ2-1, with TRBD2 identical over 10 bases. The CDR3 has 15 residues. Germline V gene data show CDR1 as SGHKS and CDR2 as YYEKEE (reference sequence). Trimming removed 2 bases from V and 9 bases from J; junction bases left unmatched: 8. The CDR3 reads CASSFGTGTSAEQFF. The CDR3 DNA reads as TGTGCCAGCAGCTTCGGAACCGGGACTAGCGCTGAGCAGTTCTTC.

The J gene is TRBJ2-3, the V gene TRBV7-3, with D hard to call. Trimming took 5 bases from V and 6 from J, leaving 12 bases between them. This CDR3 has 13 amino acids. CDR1 is SGHTA and CDR2 is FQGTGA in the germline V gene. The CDR3 DNA is TGTGCCAGCAGCCGAGGTTATTCGGATACGCAGTATTTT. This translates into CASSRGYSDTQYF.

This chain links TRBV27 with TRBJ2-2; D unclear. The ends were cut back, 0 bases at V and 5 bases at J, with 7 bases in the middle. CDR1 and CDR2 (germline): MNHEY, SMNVEV (reference sequence). The CDR3 has 14 amino acids. CDR3 bases: TGTGCCAGCAGTTTATCGTGGGGAACCGGGGAGCTGTTTTTT. Protein: CASSLSWGTGELFF.

This chain joins TRBV2 and TRBJ2-3; either TRBD1 or TRBD2 may fit D (6 bases each). The ends were cut back, 8 bases at V and 4 bases at J, with 16 bases in the middle. The length of the CDR3 is 14 residues. Germline loops: CDR1 SNHLY, CDR2 FYNNEI. The CDR3 DNA is TGTGCCAGCGGCCACAGGGAGGAATCAGATACGCAGTATTTT. Translated, it gives CASGHREESDTQYF. Full variable domain (missing parts from reference TRBV2 and TRBJ2-3): EPEVTQTPSHQVTQMGQEVILRCVPISNHLYFYWYRQILGQKVEFLVSFYNNEISEKSEIFDDQFSVERPDGSNFTLKIRSTKLEDSAMYFCASGHREESDTQYFGPGTRLTVL.

This clone appeared once. This rearrangement joins TRBV6-1 to TRBJ1-1, with a weak D call TRBD1 (5 bases). The CDR3 length is 14 residues. The V end was cut by 2 bases, the J end by 11 bases, with 18 bases between. Germline CDR1 and CDR2: MNHNS and SASEGT. DNA for the CDR3: TGTGCCAGCAGTGAATTGGTGGGGCCCCTTGAGGCTTTCTTT. Protein sequence: CASSELVGPLEAFF.

Points on this clone: Mismatch with germline at one junction end may stem from a read error. CDR3 loop: CAWTPGGGGFTF. CDR3 sequence (DNA): TGTGCCTGGACCCCCGGGGGAGGGGGCTTCACCTTC. The chain couples TRBV30 to TRBJ1-2; 7 nucleotides match TRBD1. CDR3 length equals 12 residues. Looked up from germline, CDR1 is GTSNPN and CDR2 is SVGIG (reference sequence). Full variable domain (rest looked up from reference TRBV30 and TRBJ1-2): SQTIHQWPATLVQPVGSPLSLECTVEGTSNPNLYWYRQAAGRGLQLLFYSVGIGQISSEVPQNLSASRPQDRQFILSSKKLLLSDSGFYLCAWTPGGGGFTFGSGTRLTVV.

V gene TRBV15 combines with J gene TRBJ2-1, with D unclear. Between the trimmed V and J ends, which lost 0 bases and 9 bases, there was a span of 15 bases. This CDR3 comprises 15 residues. The germline V gene has CDR1 LNHNV and CDR2 YYDKDF (reference sequence). CDR3 in DNA: TGTGCCACCAGCAGAGAGGGGTTTGAGTTGGGTGAGCAGTTCTTC. Residues: CATSREGFELGEQFF.

This clone showed up just a few times. This chain links TRBV4-1 with TRBJ1-5, with a tentative D call TRBD1 (5 bases). Trimming took 0 bases from V and 6 from J, leaving 9 bases between them. Germline CDR1 is MGHRA and CDR2 is YSYEKL. The CDR3 consists of 14 residues. CDR3: CASSQDVGGQPQHF. The CDR3 DNA follows: TGCGCCAGCAGCCAAGATGTTGGGGGTCAGCCCCAGCATTTT.

With regard to this clone: This CDR3 is also generated by other DNA sequences in the sample. The CDR3 bases are TGTGCCAGCAGTCCAGGGCTATCTGGAAACACCATATATTTT. Its translation is CASSPGLSGNTIYF. The rearrangement links TRBV5-4 to TRBJ1-3; D perhaps matches TRBD1 (5 bases). This CDR3 has 14 amino acids. Trimming pared 5 bases from V and 1 base from J, leaving 10 bases between. Germline V CDR1 and CDR2: SGHNT, YYREEE (reference sequence).

This chain connects TRBV6-6 to TRBJ2-7, with 9 positions matching TRBD2. Germline assignment: CDR1 MNHNY and CDR2 SVGAGI (reference sequence). V lost 6 bases and J lost 3; bases outside the gene matches: 9. The length of the CDR3 is 15 residues. For the CDR3, the DNA is TGTGCCAGCAGCCGACCGGGACTAGCTAACTACGAGCAGTACTTC. Its protein is CASSRPGLANYEQYF.

This clone appeared a single time. The chain combines TRBV11-2 with TRBJ2-1, with D maybe TRBD2 (5 bases). The V end lost 2 bases, the J end lost 0 bases, and 14 bases lay between the germline ends. Germline-derived CDR1 and CDR2 are SGHAT and FQNNGV. The CDR3 consists of 17 residues. The CDR3 region is CASSLRVSAYSYNEQFF. The CDR3 bases are TGTGCCAGCAGCTTACGGGTTAGCGCCTACTCCTACAATGAGCAGTTCTTC.

The chain has TRBV5-8 and TRBJ1-2; the D gene is possibly TRBD1 (5 bases). The CDR3 is 16 residues long. Trimming pared 5 bases from V and 0 bases from J, leaving 17 bases between. Germline V gives CDR1 SGHTS, CDR2 YDEGEE. CDR3: CASRFPTGRSNYGYTF. CDR3 nucleotide sequence: TGTGCCAGCAGATTCCCCACGGGACGTTCTAACTATGGCTACACCTTC.